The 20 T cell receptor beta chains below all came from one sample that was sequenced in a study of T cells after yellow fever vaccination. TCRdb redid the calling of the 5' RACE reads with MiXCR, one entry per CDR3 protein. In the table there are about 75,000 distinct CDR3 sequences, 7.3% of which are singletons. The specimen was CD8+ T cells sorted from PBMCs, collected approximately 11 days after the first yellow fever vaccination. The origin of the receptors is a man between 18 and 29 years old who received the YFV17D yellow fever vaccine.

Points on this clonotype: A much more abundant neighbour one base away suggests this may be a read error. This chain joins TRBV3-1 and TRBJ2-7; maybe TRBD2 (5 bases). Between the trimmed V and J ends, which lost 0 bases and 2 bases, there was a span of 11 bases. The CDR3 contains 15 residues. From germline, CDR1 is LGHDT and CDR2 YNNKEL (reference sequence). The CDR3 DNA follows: TGTGCCAGCAGCCAAGAGTCCGGGAACCCCTACGAGCAGTACTTC. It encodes CASSQESGNPYEQYF.

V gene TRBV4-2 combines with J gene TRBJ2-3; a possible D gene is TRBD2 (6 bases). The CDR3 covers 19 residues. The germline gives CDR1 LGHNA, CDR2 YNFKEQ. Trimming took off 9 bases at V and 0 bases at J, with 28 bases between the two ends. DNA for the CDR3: TGTGCCAGGGGACCGGATGTATCAGCGCGGGACTCTAGCACAGATACGCAGTATTTT. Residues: CARGPDVSARDSSTDTQYF.

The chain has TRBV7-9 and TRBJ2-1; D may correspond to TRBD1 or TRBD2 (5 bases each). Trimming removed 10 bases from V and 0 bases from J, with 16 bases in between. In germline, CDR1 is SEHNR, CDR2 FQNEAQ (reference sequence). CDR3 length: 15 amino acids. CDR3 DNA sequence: TGTGCCACGCCGTTGGGGGATATCTCCTACAATGAGCAGTTCTTC. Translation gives CATPLGDISYNEQFF.

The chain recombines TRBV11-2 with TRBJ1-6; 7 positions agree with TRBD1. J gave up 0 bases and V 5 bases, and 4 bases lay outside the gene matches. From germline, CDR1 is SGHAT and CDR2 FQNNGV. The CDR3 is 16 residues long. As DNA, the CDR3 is TGTGCCAGCAGCACCACAGGGGCCTCCTATAATTCACCCCTCCACTTT. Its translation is CASSTTGASYNSPLHF.

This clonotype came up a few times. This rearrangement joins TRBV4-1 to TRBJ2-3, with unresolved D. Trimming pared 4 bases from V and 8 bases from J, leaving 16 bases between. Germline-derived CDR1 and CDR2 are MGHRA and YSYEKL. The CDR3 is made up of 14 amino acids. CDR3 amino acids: CASSPESAWGTQYF. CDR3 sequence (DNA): TGCGCCAGCAGCCCTGAATCAGCGTGGGGTACGCAGTATTTT.

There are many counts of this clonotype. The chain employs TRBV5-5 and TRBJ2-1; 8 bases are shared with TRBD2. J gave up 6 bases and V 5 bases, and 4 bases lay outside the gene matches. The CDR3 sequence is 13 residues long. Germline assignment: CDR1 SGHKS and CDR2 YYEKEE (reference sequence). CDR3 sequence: CASRPTSGNEQFF. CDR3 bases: TGTGCCAGCAGACCCACTAGCGGCAATGAGCAGTTCTTC.

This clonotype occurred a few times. The CDR3 region has the DNA TGTGCCAGCAGCTCCCTTCCAGGTGATAGCGGGGCCTACACAGATACGCAGTATTTT. This codes for CASSSLPGDSGAYTDTQYF. The chain has TRBV13 and TRBJ2-3; TRBD2 agrees at 8 bases. J was trimmed by 2 bases and V by 4 bases; bases with no gene match: 17. The CDR3 extends over 19 amino acids. Germline V gene lookup returns CDR1 PRHDT and CDR2 FYEKMQ (reference sequence).

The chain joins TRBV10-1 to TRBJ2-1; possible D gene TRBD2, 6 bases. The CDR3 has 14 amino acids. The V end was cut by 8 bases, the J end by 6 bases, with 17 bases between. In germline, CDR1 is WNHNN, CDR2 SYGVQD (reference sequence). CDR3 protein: CASVRGILVNEQFF. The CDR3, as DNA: TGCGCCAGCGTTCGGGGGATTCTTGTCAATGAGCAGTTCTTC.

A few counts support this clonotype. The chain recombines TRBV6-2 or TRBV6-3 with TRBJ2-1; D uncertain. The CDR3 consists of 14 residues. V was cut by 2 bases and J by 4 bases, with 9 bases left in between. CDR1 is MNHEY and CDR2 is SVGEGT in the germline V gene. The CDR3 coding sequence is TGTGCCAGCAGTTACGGGTTGAGATACAATGAGCAGTTCTTC. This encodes CASSYGLRYNEQFF.

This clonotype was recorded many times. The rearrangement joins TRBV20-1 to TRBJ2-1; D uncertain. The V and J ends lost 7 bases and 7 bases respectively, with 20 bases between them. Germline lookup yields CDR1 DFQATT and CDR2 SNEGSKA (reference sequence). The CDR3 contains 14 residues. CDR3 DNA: TGCAGTGTTAGTCTTATTCCTACGTCAAATGAGCAGTTCTTC. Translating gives CSVSLIPTSNEQFF.

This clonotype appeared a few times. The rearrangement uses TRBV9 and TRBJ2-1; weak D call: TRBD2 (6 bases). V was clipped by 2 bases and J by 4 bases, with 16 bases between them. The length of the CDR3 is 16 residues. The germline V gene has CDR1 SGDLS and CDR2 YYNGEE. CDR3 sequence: CASSVPSRGGYNEQFF. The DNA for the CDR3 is TGTGCCAGCAGCGTTCCTTCGCGGGGTGGGTACAATGAGCAGTTCTTC.

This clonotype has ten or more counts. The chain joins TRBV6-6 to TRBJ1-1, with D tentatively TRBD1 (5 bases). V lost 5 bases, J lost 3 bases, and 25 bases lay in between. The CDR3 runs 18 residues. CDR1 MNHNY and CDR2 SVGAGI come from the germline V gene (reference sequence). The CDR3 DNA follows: TGTGCCAGCAGTCTACGCGCGGCAGGGCAACTTAGGGACACTGAAGCTTTCTTT. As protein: CASSLRAAGQLRDTEAFF.

The CDR3 here is CASSQDRLPYNEQFF. CDR3 nucleotide sequence: TGTGCCAGCAGCCAAGATCGGTTGCCCTACAATGAGCAGTTCTTC. V gene TRBV3-1 combines with J gene TRBJ2-1, with D uncertain. This CDR3 has 15 residues. Germline V gene sequence: CDR1 LGHDT, CDR2 YNNKEL (reference sequence). V lost 0 bases and J 2 bases, leaving 8 bases between the germline ends.

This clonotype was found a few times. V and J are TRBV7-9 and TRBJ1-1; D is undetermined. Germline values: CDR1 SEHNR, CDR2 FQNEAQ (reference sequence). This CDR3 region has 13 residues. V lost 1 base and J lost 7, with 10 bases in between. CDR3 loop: CASSLVDGVEAFF. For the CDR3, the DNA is TGTGCCAGCAGCTTAGTTGACGGTGTTGAAGCTTTCTTT.

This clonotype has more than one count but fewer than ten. The CDR3 bases are TGCGCCAGCAGCCAAGCCGACAACCGCGGGGAGCTGTTTTTT. Translating it yields CASSQADNRGELFF. The genes are TRBV4-1 and TRBJ2-2; no clear D gene. Trimming cost V 1 base and J 7 bases, with 10 bases left between them. In germline, CDR1 is MGHRA, CDR2 YSYEKL. The CDR3 runs 14 residues.

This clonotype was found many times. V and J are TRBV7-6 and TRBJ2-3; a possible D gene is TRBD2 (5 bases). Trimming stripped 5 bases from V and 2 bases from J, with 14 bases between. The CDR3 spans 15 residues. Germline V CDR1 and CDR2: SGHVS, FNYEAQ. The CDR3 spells CASSHQEGFTDTQYF. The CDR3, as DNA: TGTGCCAGCAGCCACCAAGAGGGTTTCACAGATACGCAGTATTTT.

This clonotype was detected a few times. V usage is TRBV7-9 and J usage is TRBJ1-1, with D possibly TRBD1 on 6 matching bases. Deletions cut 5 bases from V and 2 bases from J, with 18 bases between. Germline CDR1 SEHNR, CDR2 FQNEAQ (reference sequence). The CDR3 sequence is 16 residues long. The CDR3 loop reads CASSGAGQGRNTEAFF. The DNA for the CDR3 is TGTGCCAGCAGCGGTGCCGGTCAGGGGCGAAACACTGAAGCTTTCTTT.

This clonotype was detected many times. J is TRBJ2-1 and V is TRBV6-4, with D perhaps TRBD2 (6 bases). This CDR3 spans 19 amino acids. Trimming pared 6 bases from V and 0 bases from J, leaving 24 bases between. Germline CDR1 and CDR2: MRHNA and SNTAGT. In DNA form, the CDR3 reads TGTGCCAGCAGCCTTACCCCTTTTGGGACTGAACCCTCCTACAATGAGCAGTTCTTC. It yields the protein CASSLTPFGTEPSYNEQFF.

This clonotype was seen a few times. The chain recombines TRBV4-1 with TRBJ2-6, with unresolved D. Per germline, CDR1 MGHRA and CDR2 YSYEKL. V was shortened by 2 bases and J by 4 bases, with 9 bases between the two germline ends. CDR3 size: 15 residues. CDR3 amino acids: CASSQWEQGANVLTF. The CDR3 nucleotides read TGCGCCAGCAGCCAATGGGAACAGGGGGCCAACGTCCTGACTTTC.

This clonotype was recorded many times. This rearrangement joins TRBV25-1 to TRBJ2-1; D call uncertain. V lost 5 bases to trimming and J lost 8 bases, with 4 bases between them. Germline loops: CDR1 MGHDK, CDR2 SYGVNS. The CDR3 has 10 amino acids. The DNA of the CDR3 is TGTGCCAGCAGTCTGGATGAGCAGTTCTTC. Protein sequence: CASSLDEQFF.